This passage covers 4 T cell receptor beta chains from one sample sequenced in a study of cytomegalovirus exposure and HLA in healthy donors. PCR primers comprised 60 Vbeta and 13 Jbeta primers. TCRdb's copy holds only in-frame clones and misses some; the assay was immunoSEQ multiplex PCR. The clone table shows about 72,000 clones, with the ten largest holding roughly 15%. Sequenced: PBMCs. The receptors come from a man between 45 and 60 years old in good health and CMV-seropositive.

The genes are TRBV10-3 and TRBJ1-1; TRBD1 is a possible D gene (6 bases). The V end lost 9 bases, the J end lost 0 bases, and 11 bases lay between the germline ends. The CDR3 spans 13 residues. Germline CDR1 is ENHRY and CDR2 is SYGVKD. CDR3 coding DNA: TGTGCCATGCTCAGGGACATGAACACTGAAGCTTTCTTT. Translation gives CAMLRDMNTEAFF.

The rearrangement links TRBV28 to TRBJ1-1; the D gene is possibly TRBD1 (6 bases). The CDR3 runs to 13 residues. The germline V gene encodes CDR1 MDHEN and CDR2 SYDVKM. Between the trimmed V and J ends, which lost 8 bases and 2 bases, there was a span of 12 bases. CDR3 nucleotides: TGTGCCAGCGGGGGACAATTCAACACTGAAGCTTTCTTT. This codes for CASGGQFNTEAFF.

The CDR3 loop is CASSWGDPIHEQYF. CDR3 coding DNA: TGTGCCAGCAGCTGGGGGGACCCAATACACGAGCAGTACTTC. The chain combines TRBV7-2 with TRBJ2-7, with D tentatively TRBD2 (6 bases). CDR1 and CDR2 (germline): SGHTA, FQGNSA. This CDR3 is 14 amino acids long. V shed 4 bases and J shed 5 bases, with 15 bases lying between them.

The rearrangement links TRBV4-1 to TRBJ2-2, with TRBD2 as a possible D gene (5 bases). In germline, CDR1 is MGHRA, CDR2 YSYEKL. There are 17 residues in the CDR3. Trimming cost V 1 base and J 0 bases, with 12 bases left between them. The CDR3 loop is CASSQVRLAANTGELFF. In DNA form, the CDR3 reads TGCGCCAGCAGCCAAGTCCGGCTAGCCGCGAACACCGGGGAGCTGTTTTTT.